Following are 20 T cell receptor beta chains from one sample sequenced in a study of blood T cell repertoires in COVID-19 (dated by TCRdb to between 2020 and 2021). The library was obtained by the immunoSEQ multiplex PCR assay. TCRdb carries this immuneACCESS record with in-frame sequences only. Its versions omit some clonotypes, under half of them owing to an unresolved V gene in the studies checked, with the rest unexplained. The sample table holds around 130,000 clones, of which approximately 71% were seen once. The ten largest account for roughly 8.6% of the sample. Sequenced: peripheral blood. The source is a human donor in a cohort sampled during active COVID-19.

CDR3 in DNA: TGTGCCACCAGCAGTATTAGCGGATCAAGCGAGCACGAGCAGTACTTC. It yields the protein CATSSISGSSEHEQYF. V and J are TRBV15 and TRBJ2-7, with D possibly matching TRBD2 (6 bases). This CDR3 region has 16 residues. Germline CDR1 is LNHNV and CDR2 is YYDKDF (reference sequence). Between the trimmed V and J ends, which lost 3 bases and 5 bases, there was a span of 20 bases.

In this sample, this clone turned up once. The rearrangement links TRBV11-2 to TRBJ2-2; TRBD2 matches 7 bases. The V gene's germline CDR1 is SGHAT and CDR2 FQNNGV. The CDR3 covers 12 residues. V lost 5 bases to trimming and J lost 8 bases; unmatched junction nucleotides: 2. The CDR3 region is CASSPAGGELFF. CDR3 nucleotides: TGTGCCAGCAGCCCAGCGGGAGGGGAGCTGTTTTTT.

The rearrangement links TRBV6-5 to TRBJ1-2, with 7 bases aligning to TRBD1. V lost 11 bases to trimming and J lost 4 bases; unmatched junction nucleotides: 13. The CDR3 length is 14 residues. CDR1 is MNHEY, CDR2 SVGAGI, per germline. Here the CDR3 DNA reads TGTGCCGTAAACAAGGCGACAGGGACCTATGGCTACACCTTC. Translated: CAVNKATGTYGYTF.

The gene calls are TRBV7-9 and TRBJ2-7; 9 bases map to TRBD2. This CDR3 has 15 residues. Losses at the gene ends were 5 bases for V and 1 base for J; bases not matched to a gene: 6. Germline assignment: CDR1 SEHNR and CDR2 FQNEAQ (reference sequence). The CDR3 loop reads CASSETSGGSYEQYF. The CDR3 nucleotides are TGTGCCAGCAGCGAGACTAGCGGAGGGTCCTACGAGCAGTACTTC.

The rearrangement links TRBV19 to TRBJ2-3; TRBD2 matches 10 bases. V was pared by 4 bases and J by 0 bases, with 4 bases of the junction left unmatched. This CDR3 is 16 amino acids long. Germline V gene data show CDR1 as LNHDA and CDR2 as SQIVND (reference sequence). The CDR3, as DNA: TGTGCCAGTAGTAAACTAGCGGGGTATAGCACAGATACGCAGTATTTT. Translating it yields CASSKLAGYSTDTQYF. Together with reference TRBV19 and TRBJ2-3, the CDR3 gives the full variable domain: DGGITQSPKYLFRKEGQNVTLSCEQNLNHDAMYWYRQDPGQGLRLIYYSQIVNDFQKGDIAEGYSVSREKKESFPLTVTSAQKNPTAFYLCASSKLAGYSTDTQYFGPGTRLTVL.

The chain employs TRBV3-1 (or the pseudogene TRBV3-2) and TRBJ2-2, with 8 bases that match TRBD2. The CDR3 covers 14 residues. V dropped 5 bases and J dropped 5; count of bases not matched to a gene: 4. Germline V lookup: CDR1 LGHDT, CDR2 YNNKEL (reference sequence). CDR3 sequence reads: CASSIAGWTGELFF. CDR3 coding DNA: TGTGCCAGCAGCATAGCGGGGTGGACCGGGGAGCTGTTTTTT.

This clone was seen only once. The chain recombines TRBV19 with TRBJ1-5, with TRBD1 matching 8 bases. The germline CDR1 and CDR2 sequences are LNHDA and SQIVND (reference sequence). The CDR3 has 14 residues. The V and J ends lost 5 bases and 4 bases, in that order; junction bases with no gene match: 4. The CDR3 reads CASSLGQVNQPQHF. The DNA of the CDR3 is TGTGCCAGTAGTTTGGGACAGGTAAATCAGCCCCAGCATTTT.

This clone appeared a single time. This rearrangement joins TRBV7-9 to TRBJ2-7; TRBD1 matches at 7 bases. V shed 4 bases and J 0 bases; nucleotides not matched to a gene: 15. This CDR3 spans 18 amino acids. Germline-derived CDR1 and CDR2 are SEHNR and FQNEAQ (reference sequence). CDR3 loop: CASSSPHDRDSSSYEQYF. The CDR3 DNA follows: TGTGCCAGCAGCTCCCCTCACGACCGGGACAGTAGCTCCTACGAGCAGTACTTC.

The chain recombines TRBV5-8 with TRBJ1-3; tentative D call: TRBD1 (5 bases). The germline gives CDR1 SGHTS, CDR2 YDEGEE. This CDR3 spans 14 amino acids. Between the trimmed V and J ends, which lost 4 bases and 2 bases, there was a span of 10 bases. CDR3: CASSRTGPGNTIYF. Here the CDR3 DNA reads TGTGCCAGCAGCCGCACAGGACCTGGAAACACCATATATTTT.

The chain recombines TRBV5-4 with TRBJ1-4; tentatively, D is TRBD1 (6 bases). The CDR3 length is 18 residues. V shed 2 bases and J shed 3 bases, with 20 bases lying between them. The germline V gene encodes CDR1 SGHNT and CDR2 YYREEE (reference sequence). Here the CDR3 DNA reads TGTGCCAGCAGCTTTAGCCGCCAAGGGGGTAAAGCTAATGAAAAACTGTTTTTT. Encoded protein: CASSFSRQGGKANEKLFF.

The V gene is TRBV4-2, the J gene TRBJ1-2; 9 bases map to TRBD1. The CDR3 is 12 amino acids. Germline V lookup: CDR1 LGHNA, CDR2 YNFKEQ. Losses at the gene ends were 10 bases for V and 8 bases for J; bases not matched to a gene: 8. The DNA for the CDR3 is TGTGCCATTTTTACAGGGGGCAGGGGCTACACCTTC. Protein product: CAIFTGGRGYTF.

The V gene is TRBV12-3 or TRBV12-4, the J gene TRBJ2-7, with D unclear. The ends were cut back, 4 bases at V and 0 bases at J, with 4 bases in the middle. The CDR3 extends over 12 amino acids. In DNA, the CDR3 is TGTGCCAGCAGTTCAAACTCCTACGAGCAGTACTTC. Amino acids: CASSSNSYEQYF.

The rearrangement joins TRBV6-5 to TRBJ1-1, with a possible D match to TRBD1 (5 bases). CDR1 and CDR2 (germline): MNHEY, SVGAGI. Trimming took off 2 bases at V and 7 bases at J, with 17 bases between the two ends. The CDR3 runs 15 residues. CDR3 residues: CASSYGGPGGIEAFF. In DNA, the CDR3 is TGTGCCAGCAGTTACGGGGGACCCGGGGGAATTGAAGCTTTCTTT.

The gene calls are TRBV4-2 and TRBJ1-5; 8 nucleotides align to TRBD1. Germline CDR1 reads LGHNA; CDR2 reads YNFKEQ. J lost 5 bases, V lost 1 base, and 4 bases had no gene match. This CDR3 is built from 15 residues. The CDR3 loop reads CASSQGPGGDQPQHF. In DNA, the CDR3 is TGTGCCAGCAGCCAAGGCCCAGGGGGCGATCAGCCCCAGCATTTT.

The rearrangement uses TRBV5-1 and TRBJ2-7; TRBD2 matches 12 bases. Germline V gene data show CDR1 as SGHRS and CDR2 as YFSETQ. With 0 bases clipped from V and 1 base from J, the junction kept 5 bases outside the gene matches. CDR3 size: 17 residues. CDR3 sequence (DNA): TGCGCCAGCAGCTTGGGGCTAGCGGGGGGGAGTTCCTACGAGCAGTACTTC. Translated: CASSLGLAGGSSYEQYF.

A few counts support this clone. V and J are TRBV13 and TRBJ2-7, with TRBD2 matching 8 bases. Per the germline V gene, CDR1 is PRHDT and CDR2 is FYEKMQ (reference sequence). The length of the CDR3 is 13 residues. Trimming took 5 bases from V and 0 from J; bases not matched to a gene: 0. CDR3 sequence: CASSGTSSYEQYF. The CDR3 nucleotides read TGTGCCAGCAGCGGGACTAGCTCCTACGAGCAGTACTTC. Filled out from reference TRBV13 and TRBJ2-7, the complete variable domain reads AAGVIQSPRHLIKEKRETATLKCYPIPRHDTVYWYQQGPGQDPQFLISFYEKMQSDKGSIPDRFSAQQFSDYHSELNMSSLELGDSALYFCASSGTSSYEQYFGPGTRLTVT.

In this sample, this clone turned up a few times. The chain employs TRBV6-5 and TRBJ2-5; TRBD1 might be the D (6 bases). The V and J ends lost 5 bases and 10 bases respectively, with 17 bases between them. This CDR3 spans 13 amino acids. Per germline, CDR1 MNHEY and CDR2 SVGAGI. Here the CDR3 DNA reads TGTGCCAGCAGTAGGACAGCGGCCGGAGACCAGTACTTC. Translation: CASSRTAAGDQYF.

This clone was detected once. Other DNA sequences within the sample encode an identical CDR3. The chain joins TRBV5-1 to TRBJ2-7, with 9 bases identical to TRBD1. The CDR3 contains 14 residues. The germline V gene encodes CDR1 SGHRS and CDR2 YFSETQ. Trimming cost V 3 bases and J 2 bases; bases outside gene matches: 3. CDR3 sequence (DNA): TGCGCCAGCAGCTCAGGACAGGGGACCTACGAGCAGTACTTC. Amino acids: CASSSGQGTYEQYF.

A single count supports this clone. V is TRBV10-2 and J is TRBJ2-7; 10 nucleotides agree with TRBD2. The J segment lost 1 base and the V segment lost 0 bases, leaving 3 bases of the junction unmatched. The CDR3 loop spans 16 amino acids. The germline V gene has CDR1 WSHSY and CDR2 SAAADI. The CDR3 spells CASSESTSGLSYEQYF. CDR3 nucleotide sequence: TGCGCCAGCAGTGAGTCGACTAGCGGGTTGTCCTACGAGCAGTACTTC.

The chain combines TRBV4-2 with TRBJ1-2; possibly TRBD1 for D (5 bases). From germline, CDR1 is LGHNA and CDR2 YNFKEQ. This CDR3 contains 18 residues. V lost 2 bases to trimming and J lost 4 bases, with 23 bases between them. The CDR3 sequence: CASSQIGGTNAPSYGYTF. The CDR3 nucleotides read TGTGCCAGCAGCCAAATTGGGGGGACCAACGCCCCGAGCTATGGCTACACCTTC.